The 24 T cell receptor beta chains below were found in one sample sequenced in a study of T cell responses to AZD1222 COVID-19 vaccine (dated by TCRdb to the early 2020s). The time point label corresponds to: baseline before first vaccination. The method behind the library was the immunoSEQ multiplex PCR assay. Here the immuneACCESS table is served through TCRdb, limited to in-frame sequences with V and J called. Missing clones are a known gap in these copies; in checked studies unresolved V genes cover under half, and the rest lacks a known reason. The table for this sample lists roughly 150,000 clones; 75% to 90% of them were counted only once. The ten largest make up 6.9% of the sample. Sequencing used peripheral blood, obtained on day 0 of AZD1222 vaccination. Receptor source: an adult in good health.

The V call is TRBV5-1, the J call TRBJ2-1, with D possibly being TRBD1 or TRBD2 (5 bases each). Germline CDR1 SGHRS, CDR2 YFSETQ. The CDR3 runs 17 residues. Deletions cut 4 bases from V and 3 bases from J, with 20 bases between. The CDR3 region is CASSPGRRSFGYNEQFF. In nucleotides, the CDR3 is TGCGCCAGCAGCCCGGGACGAAGGTCTTTCGGCTACAATGAGCAGTTCTTC.

The chain employs TRBV7-2 and TRBJ1-2; no clear D. Trimming took 0 bases from V and 2 from J, leaving 10 bases between them. CDR3 length: 15 residues. The germline V gene has CDR1 SGHTA and CDR2 FQGNSA. The CDR3 DNA reads TGTGCCAGCAGCTTAGCGCTTGGCCAGAACTATGGCTACACCTTC. Protein product: CASSLALGQNYGYTF.

The DNA for the CDR3 is TGTGCCAGCAGCTTAGCAGGGAGTGAGACCCAGTACTTC. Protein sequence: CASSLAGSETQYF. This chain uses TRBV11-2 with TRBJ2-5, with D tentatively TRBD1 or TRBD2 (5 bases each). Trimming left V 1 base short and J 5 bases short, with 8 bases between. Germline CDR1 SGHAT, CDR2 FQNNGV. CDR3 size: 13 residues.

This chain uses TRBV27 with TRBJ1-1; a possible D gene is TRBD1 (5 bases). This CDR3 comprises 16 residues. V dropped 0 bases and J dropped 0 bases, with 11 bases sitting between them. The germline V gene has CDR1 MNHEY and CDR2 SMNVEV (reference sequence). The CDR3 protein is CASSLSHRPMNTEAFF. The CDR3 DNA sequence: TGTGCCAGCAGTTTATCCCACAGGCCGATGAACACTGAAGCTTTCTTT.

The chain has TRBV5-1 and TRBJ2-7; tentatively, D is TRBD1 (6 bases). V was clipped by 3 bases and J by 4 bases, with 11 bases between them. CDR3 length: 13 amino acids. CDR1 is SGHRS, CDR2 YFSETQ, per germline. Written as DNA, the CDR3 is TGCGCCAGCAGCTCACCACAGGGTTACGAGCAGTACTTC. Protein product: CASSSPQGYEQYF. The full variable domain, in which reference TRBV5-1 and TRBJ2-7 provide the parts outside the CDR3, is KAGVTQTPRYLIKTRGQQVTLSCSPISGHRSVSWYQQTPGQGLQFLFEYFSETQRNKGNFPGRFSGRQFSNSRSEMNVSTLELGDSALYLCASSSPQGYEQYFGPGTRLTVT.

The chain combines TRBV5-6 with TRBJ1-1; TRBD1 might be the D (6 bases). The germline CDR1 and CDR2 sequences are SGHDT and YYEEEE. V was shortened by 0 bases and J by 1 base, with 7 bases between the two germline ends. CDR3 size: 14 residues. The CDR3 nucleotides read TGTGCCAGCAGCTTGGGGGGACAGAACACTGAAGCTTTCTTT. As protein: CASSLGGQNTEAFF.

The chain carries TRBV7-3 and TRBJ1-3, with unresolved D. The CDR3 runs 15 residues. Germline V gene lookup returns CDR1 SGHTA and CDR2 FQGTGA. Trimming took 0 bases from V and 0 from J, leaving 6 bases between them. Written as DNA, the CDR3 is TGTGCCAGCAGCTTAACTGGGAACTCTGGAAACACCATATATTTT. Its protein is CASSLTGNSGNTIYF.

The chain joins TRBV30 to TRBJ1-1, with D maybe TRBD1 (6 bases). Germline assignment: CDR1 GTSNPN and CDR2 SVGIG (reference sequence). CDR3 length equals 14 residues. Trimming removed 5 bases from V and 7 bases from J, with 20 bases in between. The DNA for the CDR3 is TGTGCCTGGGTAGCGAAAGGGGGGGTGGGTGAAGCTTTCTTT. This translates into CAWVAKGGVGEAFF.

V and J are TRBV11-3 and TRBJ2-1; D is unresolved. V dropped 5 bases and J dropped 6 bases, with 11 bases sitting between them. The CDR3 runs 13 residues. Germline V gene data show CDR1 as SGHNT and CDR2 as YENEEA. The CDR3: CASSIMPSNEQFF. For the CDR3, the DNA is TGTGCCAGCAGCATCATGCCGAGCAATGAGCAGTTCTTC.

V gene TRBV4-2 combines with J gene TRBJ2-7; 7 positions match TRBD1. Germline CDR1 reads LGHNA; CDR2 reads YNFKEQ. V was pared by 0 bases and J by 2 bases, with 4 bases of the junction left unmatched. CDR3 length: 15 amino acids. In nucleotides, the CDR3 is TGTGCCAGCAGCCAAGAGCACAGGGGAGCCTACGAGCAGTACTTC. Amino acid sequence: CASSQEHRGAYEQYF.

This clone was detected only once. This rearrangement joins TRBV12-5 to TRBJ2-1; the D gene could be TRBD1 or TRBD2 (6 bases each). V was clipped by 6 bases and J by 4 bases, with 19 bases between them. The germline V gene encodes CDR1 LGHNT and CDR2 FRNRAP. This CDR3 spans 16 amino acids. CDR3 in amino acids: CASGPGGGRGYNEQFF. Here the CDR3 DNA reads TGTGCTAGTGGCCCGGGTGGGGGCCGGGGGTACAATGAGCAGTTCTTC. Full variable domain (missing parts from reference TRBV12-5 and TRBJ2-1): DARVTQTPRHKVTEMGQEVTMRCQPILGHNTVFWYRQTMMQGLELLAYFRNRAPLDDSGMPKDRFSAEMPDATLATLKIQPSEPRDSAVYFCASGPGGGRGYNEQFFGPGTRLTVL.

This rearrangement joins TRBV5-1 to TRBJ2-5; no clear D gene. The CDR3 has 15 residues. Germline CDR1 is SGHRS and CDR2 is YFSETQ. V dropped 6 bases and J dropped 5 bases, with 20 bases sitting between them. The CDR3 reads CASTIGRIGQETQYF. The CDR3 nucleotides are TGCGCCAGCACTATCGGGCGAATCGGGCAGGAGACCCAGTACTTC.

The chain combines TRBV4-3 with TRBJ2-1; D uncertain. The germline V gene encodes CDR1 LGHNA and CDR2 YSLEER. The CDR3 extends over 17 amino acids. V gave up 0 bases and J gave up 1 base, with 13 bases separating them. The CDR3 sequence: CASSQDLGQASYNEQFF. The CDR3 DNA follows: TGCGCCAGCAGCCAAGACTTGGGTCAGGCGTCCTACAATGAGCAGTTCTTC.

CDR3 sequence (DNA): TGTGCCAGCAGTACAGGGACAGTTGGCTACACCTTC. Amino acid sequence: CASSTGTVGYTF. The chain combines TRBV6-5 with TRBJ1-2; 7 bases agree with TRBD1. The CDR3 length is 12 residues. Germline V gives CDR1 MNHEY, CDR2 SVGAGI. The junction had 4 bases not matched to a gene; V was cut back by 5 bases and J by 7 bases.

The V gene is TRBV10-2, the J gene TRBJ2-3, with 7 bases matching TRBD2. This CDR3 is built from 13 residues. Unmatched junction bases numbered 3, after V lost 5 bases and J lost 4 bases. From germline, CDR1 is WSHSY and CDR2 SAAADI. The CDR3 coding sequence is TGCGCCAGCAGTCTCGGGGGGTCAGATACGCAGTATTTT. Translated: CASSLGGSDTQYF.

The DNA of the CDR3 is TGTGCCAGCAGTTTGTGGGGGGCCATCGATGGCTACACCTTC. This encodes CASSLWGAIDGYTF. V gene TRBV28 combines with J gene TRBJ1-2, with a possible D match to TRBD1 (6 bases). The ends were cut back, 3 bases at V and 6 bases at J, with 14 bases in the middle. CDR1 is MDHEN, CDR2 SYDVKM, per germline. The CDR3 has 14 residues.

The rearrangement joins TRBV7-3 to TRBJ2-3, with D possibly being TRBD2 (6 bases). The CDR3 extends over 15 amino acids. Trimming removed 1 base from V and 1 base from J, with 9 bases in between. Germline lookup yields CDR1 SGHTA and CDR2 FQGTGA. CDR3 nucleotide sequence: TGTGCCAGCAGCTTAATTGCTAGCGGCACAGATACGCAGTATTTT. Amino acids: CASSLIASGTDTQYF.

This rearrangement joins TRBV6-1 to TRBJ1-5; D unclear. CDR1 MNHNS and CDR2 SASEGT come from the germline V gene. V shed 5 bases and J shed 5 bases, with 13 bases lying between them. The CDR3 runs 14 residues. This CDR3 is CASSFPSRDQPQHF. The CDR3 nucleotides read TGTGCCAGCAGTTTTCCGTCAAGGGATCAGCCCCAGCATTTT.

This clone was detected only once. The CDR3 nucleotides read TGTGCCAGCAGTTTCGAAGGCCATTGGAGCTCCTACGAGCAGTACTTC. It codes for CASSFEGHWSSYEQYF. The chain is built from TRBV28 and TRBJ2-7, with D hard to call. Germline V gene sequence: CDR1 MDHEN, CDR2 SYDVKM. The ends were cut back, 3 bases at V and 0 bases at J, with 15 bases in the middle. The CDR3 sequence is 16 residues long.

V gene TRBV6-5 combines with J gene TRBJ2-5, with 8 bases that match TRBD1. Germline loops: CDR1 MNHEY, CDR2 SVGAGI. J was trimmed by 3 bases and V by 5 bases; bases with no gene match: 8. This CDR3 contains 15 residues. The CDR3 loop is CASSPTNRGKETQYF. In nucleotides, the CDR3 is TGTGCCAGCAGTCCCACCAACAGGGGGAAAGAGACCCAGTACTTC.

The V gene is TRBV6-5, the J gene TRBJ1-5; D not resolved. V lost 8 bases to trimming and J lost 4 bases, with 3 bases between them. This CDR3 has 10 residues. Germline assignment: CDR1 MNHEY and CDR2 SVGAGI. The CDR3 sequence is CASGNQPQHF. CDR3 DNA sequence: TGTGCCAGCGGGAATCAGCCCCAGCATTTT.

The chain employs TRBV7-6 and TRBJ2-2, with D maybe TRBD1 (6 bases). Germline loops: CDR1 SGHVS, CDR2 FNYEAQ. The CDR3 is made up of 18 amino acids. V lost 5 bases and J lost 3, with 22 bases in between. The CDR3, as DNA: TGTGCCAGCAGCCGTCCTAAACATCCGGACAGTTACACCGGGGAGCTGTTTTTT. This sequence encodes CASSRPKHPDSYTGELFF.

This clone came up a few times. This rearrangement joins TRBV3-1 (or the pseudogene TRBV3-2) to TRBJ1-3; D unresolved. In germline, CDR1 is LGHDT, CDR2 YNNKEL (reference sequence). The CDR3 is 13 amino acids. The V end was cut by 4 bases, the J end by 4 bases, with 8 bases between. The CDR3 DNA sequence: TGTGCCAGCAGCCCCGGTACAGGAAACACCATATATTTT. This gives the protein CASSPGTGNTIYF.

This rearrangement joins TRBV5-1 to TRBJ1-1; TRBD1 matches at 11 bases. There are 15 residues in the CDR3. Germline assignment: CDR1 SGHRS and CDR2 YFSETQ. J was trimmed by 0 bases and V by 4 bases; bases with no gene match: 2. In DNA form, the CDR3 reads TGCGCCAGCAGCCCGGGACAGGGGGTGAACACTGAAGCTTTCTTT. Its translation: CASSPGQGVNTEAFF.